This T cell receptor (beta chain) was sequenced in a study of identical twins. Deletions cut 6 bases from V and 3 bases from J, with 12 bases between. The CDR3 totals 13 residues. The table lists this clonotype with a few counts. In TCRdb, the 5' RACE reads were re-called with MiXCR into one record per CDR3 protein. The sample records 450,000 to 500,000 distinct CDR3 sequences, 14% being singletons. These data were also filed under a second study, of yellow fever vaccine responses in identical twins. Per that study: Reportedly, the response of twins' T cells to the vaccine seemed partly convergent, partly personalized.

The sequencing sample was made of CD4+ T cells sorted from blood. The receptor was isolated from a woman between 18 and 30 years old in good health. The chain uses TRBV12-3 or TRBV12-4 and TRBJ2-7, with D unresolved. CDR3 DNA: TGTGCCAGCAGCCCAGAGACCTACTACGAGCAGTACTTC. Amino acids: CASSPETYYEQYF.